The entry below gives a single T cell receptor beta chain sequence along with its context. The antigen remains unidentified. A read error is likely, as this CDR3 ends without the conserved phenylalanine or tryptophan. V lost 4 bases to trimming and J lost 12 bases; unmatched junction nucleotides: 10. CDR3 length equals 13 residues. Germline CDR1 is SGHDT and CDR2 is YYEEEE. The record originates from a study of molecular identifiers for immune sequencing clone quantification. Study results and caveats: Shared barcodes on identical TCR molecules could underestimate the sizes of highly expanded clones. Clones above 20 RNA copies held over 97% of effector molecules, under 1% in naive cells. Spiked TCR RNA from one Jurkat cell reportedly showed up when mixed among 850,000 to 1,000,000 naive cells.

TCRdb ran MiXCR on the PCR reads and lists one entry per CDR3 protein. Seen here are some 650,000 distinct CDR3 sequences, nearly 20% observed once, and the top ten hold 0.85%. Sorting isolated naive CD8 T cells as CD8+CD4-CCR7+CD45RA+ events. The sample taken for sequencing was naive CD8+ T cells from blood, with Jurkat cell RNA spiked in. Subset noted: FACS-sorted CD8+CD4-CCR7+CD45RA+ naive T cells. This rearrangement joins TRBV5-6 to TRBJ2-3, with 8 bases that match TRBD2. This TCR was recovered from a human donor in good health. Some libraries in this study had Jurkat cell RNA spiked in. This chain's CDR3 is CASSPTPGLVQYL. In DNA form, the CDR3 reads TGTGCCAGCAGCCCGACCCCGGGACTAGTTCAGTATCTT.